Below, one T cell receptor beta chain is given with its context. Authors' data handling: For nucleated cells, counts were estimated from reference gene primer amplification. Sequencing was performed with immunoSEQ multiplex PCR; in TCRdb, only in-frame clones are kept and a portion is missing. Clone size and the V and J calls come from that table; the DNA yielded D and trimming. Of 85,000 to 130,000 clones in the sample, approximately 86% were seen once. The sample originates from a study of blood T cell repertoires in COVID-19. Study in general: Researchers got acute and convalescent COVID-19 samples from the United States, Italy and Spain.

The CDR3 is 13 residues long. V was pared by 2 bases and J by 9 bases, with 16 bases between. CDR1 is GTSNPN and CDR2 is SVGIG in the germline V gene (reference sequence). Participant age was 18 to 89 years, and participants resided in fewer than 25 US areas. Participants were placed into cohorts based on the clinical history they reported. The sample was PBMCs or T cells enriched from blood (not recorded which). The TCR sequence derives from a woman aged 45-65 years who had recovered from COVID-19. V gene TRBV30 combines with J gene TRBJ2-5; a weak D match, TRBD1 (6 bases). CDR3: CAWSYTPQGPQYF. The CDR3 bases are TGTGCCTGGAGTTATACCCCCCAGGGGCCCCAGTACTTC.